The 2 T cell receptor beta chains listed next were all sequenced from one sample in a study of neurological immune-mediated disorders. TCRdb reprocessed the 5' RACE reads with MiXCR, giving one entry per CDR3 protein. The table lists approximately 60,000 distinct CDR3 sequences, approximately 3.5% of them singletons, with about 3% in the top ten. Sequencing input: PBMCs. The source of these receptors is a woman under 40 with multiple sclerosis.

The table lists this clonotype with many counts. This CDR3 reads CASGPGLETYEQYF. The CDR3 DNA is TGCGCCAGCGGGCCGGGACTCGAAACCTACGAGCAGTACTTC. The rearrangement links TRBV5-1 to TRBJ2-7; D possibly corresponds to TRBD2 (6 bases). Germline loops: CDR1 SGHRS, CDR2 YFSETQ. Deletions cut 7 bases from V and 2 bases from J, with 16 bases between. This CDR3 comprises 14 residues.

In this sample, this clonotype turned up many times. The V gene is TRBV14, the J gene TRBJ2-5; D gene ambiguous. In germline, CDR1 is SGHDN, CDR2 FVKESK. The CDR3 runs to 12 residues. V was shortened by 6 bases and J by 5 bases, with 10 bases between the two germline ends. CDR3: CASSSVLETQYF. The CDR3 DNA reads TGTGCCAGCAGTAGTGTTCTGGAGACCCAGTACTTC. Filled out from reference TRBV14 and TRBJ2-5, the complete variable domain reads EAGVTQFPSHSVIEKGQTVTLRCDPISGHDNLYWYRRVMGKEIKFLLHFVKESKQDESGMPNNRFLAERTGGTYSTLKVQPAELEDSGVYFCASSSVLETQYFGPGTRLLVL.